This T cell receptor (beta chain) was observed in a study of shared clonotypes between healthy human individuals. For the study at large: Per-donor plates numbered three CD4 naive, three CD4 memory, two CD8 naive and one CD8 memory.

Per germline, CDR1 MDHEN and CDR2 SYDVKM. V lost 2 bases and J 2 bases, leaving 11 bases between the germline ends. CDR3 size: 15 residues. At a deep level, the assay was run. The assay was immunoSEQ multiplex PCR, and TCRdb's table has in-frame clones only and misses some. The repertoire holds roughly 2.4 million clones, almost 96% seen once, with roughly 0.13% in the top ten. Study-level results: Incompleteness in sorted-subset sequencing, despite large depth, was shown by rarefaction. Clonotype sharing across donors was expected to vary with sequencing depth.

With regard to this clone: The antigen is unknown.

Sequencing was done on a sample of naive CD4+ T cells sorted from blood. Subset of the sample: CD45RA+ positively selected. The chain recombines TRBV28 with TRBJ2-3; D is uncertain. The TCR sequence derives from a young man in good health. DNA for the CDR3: TGTGCCAGCAGTTTAGTAGGCGTTCCCACAGATACGCAGTATTTT. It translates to CASSLVGVPTDTQYF.